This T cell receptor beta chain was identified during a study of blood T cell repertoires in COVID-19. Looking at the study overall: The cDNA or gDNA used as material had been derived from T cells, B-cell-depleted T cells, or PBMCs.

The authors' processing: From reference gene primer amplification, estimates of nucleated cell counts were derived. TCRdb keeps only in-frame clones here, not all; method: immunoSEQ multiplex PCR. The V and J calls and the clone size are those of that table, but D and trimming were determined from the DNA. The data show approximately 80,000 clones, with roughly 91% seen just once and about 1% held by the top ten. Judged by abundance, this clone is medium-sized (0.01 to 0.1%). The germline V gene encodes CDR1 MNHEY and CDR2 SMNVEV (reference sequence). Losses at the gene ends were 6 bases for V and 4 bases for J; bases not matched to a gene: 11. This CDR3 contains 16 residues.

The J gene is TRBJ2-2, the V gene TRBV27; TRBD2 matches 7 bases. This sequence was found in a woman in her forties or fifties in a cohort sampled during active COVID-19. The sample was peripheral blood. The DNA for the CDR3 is TGTGCCAGCAGCCCCCGGGGGGAGGGTAGCACCGGGGAGCTGTTTTTT. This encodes CASSPRGEGSTGELFF.